These 27 T cell receptor beta chains were sequenced from one sample in a study of PD-1 blockade in classical Hodgkin lymphoma (dated by TCRdb to 2019 to 2021). This specimen's time point label, interpreted: cycle 1 day 1 (C1D1), immediately before nivolumab initiation. Relapse after autologous stem cell transplantation had occurred in all trial patients, and cohorts A, B and C were distinguished by prior brentuximab vedotin exposure. CD8+ T cells were purified from thawed PBMCs by magnetic negative selection with a Miltenyi CD8+ T cell isolation kit. Libraries were made using the immunoSEQ multiplex PCR assay. In TCRdb, the immuneACCESS table is reduced to in-frame sequences with V and J assigned. These tables do not hold every clone; where another copy was compared, an unresolved V gene accounts for under half, and the others remain unexplained. Counted in this sample were about 12,000 clones; 84% of them appeared once. Approximately 39% of the sample is taken by the ten largest.

The sample was CD8+ T cells from blood, taken at baseline. The origin of the receptors is a human donor with classical Hodgkin lymphoma.

The chain employs TRBV5-1 and TRBJ2-7; D gene unclear. CDR1 SGHRS and CDR2 YFSETQ come from the germline V gene. V lost 0 bases to trimming and J lost 2 bases, with 15 bases between them. This CDR3 region has 16 residues. The CDR3 region has the DNA TGCGCCAGCAGCTTGGTGTGGCGGTCAGGTACCTACGAGCAGTACTTC. It specifies CASSLVWRSGTYEQYF.

The chain has TRBV7-9 and TRBJ2-5; 9 nucleotides line up with TRBD2. The V and J ends lost 4 bases and 4 bases, in that order; junction bases with no gene match: 10. This CDR3 spans 16 amino acids. Looked up from germline, CDR1 is SEHNR and CDR2 is FQNEAQ (reference sequence). The CDR3, as DNA: TGTGCCAGCAGCTCCTCGTTAGCGGGAGACGGAGAGACCCAGTACTTC. Its protein product is CASSSSLAGDGETQYF.

The chain combines TRBV27 with TRBJ1-2, with 8 bases that match TRBD1. V lost 0 bases to trimming and J lost 8 bases; unmatched junction nucleotides: 11. The CDR3 extends over 16 amino acids. The V gene's germline CDR1 is MNHEY and CDR2 SMNVEV (reference sequence). The CDR3 loop reads CASSLSRAGGFGGYTF. The DNA of the CDR3 is TGTGCCAGCAGTTTATCGAGGGCAGGGGGCTTCGGCGGCTACACCTTC.

This chain joins TRBV15 and TRBJ2-7; TRBD2 is a possible D gene (6 bases). The CDR3 has 16 amino acids. CDR1 is LNHNV and CDR2 is YYDKDF in the germline V gene (reference sequence). Trimming left V 0 bases short and J 3 bases short, with 15 bases between. CDR3 in amino acids: CATSRDRELSGYEQYF. For the CDR3, the DNA is TGTGCCACCAGCAGAGATCGAGAGCTTAGCGGCTACGAGCAGTACTTC.

The chain joins TRBV7-2 to TRBJ1-2; D is possibly TRBD1 (5 bases). From germline, CDR1 is SGHTA and CDR2 FQGNSA. CDR3 length: 16 residues. With 1 base removed from V and 4 bases from J, the gap between germline ends came to 16 bases. CDR3 residues: CASSLDLDTYLYGYTF. The CDR3, as DNA: TGTGCCAGCAGCTTAGATTTGGACACTTACCTCTATGGCTACACCTTC. The complete variable domain, with remaining parts taken from reference TRBV7-2 and TRBJ1-2, reads GAGVSQSPSNKVTEKGKDVELRCDPISGHTALYWYRQSLGQGLEFLIYFQGNSAPDKSGLPSDRFSAERTGGSVSTLTIQRTQQEDSAVYLCASSLDLDTYLYGYTFGSGTRLTVV.

The rearrangement links TRBV7-9 to TRBJ2-4; D unresolved. V gave up 4 bases and J gave up 8 bases, with 9 bases separating them. Germline-derived CDR1 and CDR2 are SEHNR and FQNEAQ (reference sequence). CDR3 size: 12 residues. CDR3 coding DNA: TGTGCCAGCAGCTCGAGAGTGGACATTCAGTACTTC. Translation: CASSSRVDIQYF.

V gene TRBV19 combines with J gene TRBJ2-7; D unclear. V was trimmed by 6 bases and J by 6 bases, leaving 12 bases between them. The CDR3 has 12 residues. Germline V gives CDR1 LNHDA, CDR2 SQIVND (reference sequence). CDR3 region: CASSQRRSEQYF. The CDR3 bases are TGTGCCAGTAGCCAGCGAAGGTCCGAGCAGTACTTC.

This clone was seen only a few times. The gene calls are TRBV6-5 and TRBJ1-5; D unclear. This CDR3 spans 13 amino acids. The V end lost 2 bases, the J end lost 0 bases, and 2 bases lay between the germline ends. Per the germline V gene, CDR1 is MNHEY and CDR2 is SVGAGI. Here the CDR3 reads CASSYGSNQPQHF. The CDR3 DNA reads TGTGCCAGCAGTTACGGTAGCAATCAGCCCCAGCATTTT.

The chain is built from TRBV7-9 and TRBJ2-5; no clear D gene. Germline V gene lookup returns CDR1 SEHNR and CDR2 FQNEAQ (reference sequence). The CDR3 contains 14 residues. V dropped 3 bases and J dropped 2 bases, with 10 bases sitting between them. CDR3 in DNA: TGTGCCAGCAGCTTGTCCCAACCACAAGAGACCCAGTACTTC. Its protein is CASSLSQPQETQYF.

The chain uses TRBV5-6 and TRBJ2-7; 7 bases are shared with TRBD1. The CDR3 spans 14 residues. With 4 bases clipped from V and 7 bases from J, the junction kept 11 bases outside the gene matches. Germline CDR1 is SGHDT and CDR2 is YYEEEE. The CDR3 sequence is CASSPLFDREEQYF. CDR3 nucleotide sequence: TGTGCCAGCAGCCCTCTTTTCGACAGGGAAGAGCAGTACTTC.

This chain uses TRBV4-2 with TRBJ2-1; 9 bases are shared with TRBD2. The trim removed 5 bases at V and 7 bases at J, leaving 12 bases unmatched. The CDR3 spans 16 residues. Germline-derived CDR1 and CDR2 are LGHNA and YNFKEQ. The CDR3 reads CASSLVAGDSGNEQFF. As DNA, the CDR3 is TGTGCCAGCAGCTTGGTAGCGGGAGACTCGGGAAATGAGCAGTTCTTC.

The genes are TRBV7-9 and TRBJ2-7, with D perhaps matching TRBD1 or TRBD2 (5 bases each). The CDR3 is 16 residues long. V was clipped by 1 base and J by 0 bases, with 13 bases between them. The germline V gene has CDR1 SEHNR and CDR2 FQNEAQ (reference sequence). The DNA for the CDR3 is TGTGCCAGCAGCTTAGGATGGGGACCCAGCTCCTACGAGCAGTACTTC. This codes for CASSLGWGPSSYEQYF.

CDR3 DNA: TGTGCCAGCAGCTCGACAGGGGAACGGGACACCGGGGAGCTGTTTTTT. It is translated as CASSSTGERDTGELFF. The chain links TRBV7-9 to TRBJ2-2, with 8 bases aligning to TRBD1. Trimming cost V 4 bases and J 3 bases; bases outside gene matches: 7. From germline, CDR1 is SEHNR and CDR2 FQNEAQ (reference sequence). The CDR3 length is 16 residues.

The gene calls are TRBV7-9 and TRBJ1-1; maybe TRBD1 (6 bases). Deletions cut 4 bases from V and 9 bases from J, with 18 bases between. The germline gives CDR1 SEHNR, CDR2 FQNEAQ (reference sequence). CDR3 size: 14 residues. CDR3 DNA: TGTGCCAGCAGCTATGACGGACAGCCGGTTAAAGCTTTCTTT. It codes for CASSYDGQPVKAFF.

The chain joins TRBV6-5 to TRBJ2-1, with a tentative D call TRBD1 (6 bases). CDR1 is MNHEY, CDR2 SVGAGI, per germline. V was cut by 5 bases and J by 8 bases, with 19 bases left in between. The CDR3 is made up of 15 amino acids. CDR3 DNA: TGTGCCAGCAGTCTCAGGGACATCCCTCCTGATGAGCAGTTCTTC. Protein sequence: CASSLRDIPPDEQFF.

CDR3 sequence (DNA): TGCGCCAGCAGCCAATTGCTCAAGAACACTGAAGCTTTCTTT. It is translated as CASSQLLKNTEAFF. The V and J genes are TRBV4-1 and TRBJ1-1; D not resolved. Germline CDR1 MGHRA, CDR2 YSYEKL. CDR3 length: 14 amino acids. The germline V and J ends were trimmed by 2 bases and 1 base, with 8 bases remaining between them.

This clone showed up just once. This chain uses TRBV29-1 with TRBJ2-2, with 9 bases fitting TRBD1. This CDR3 is built from 17 residues. The V gene end was trimmed by 1 base and the J gene end by 1 base; junction bases not matched to a gene: 7. Germline V gives CDR1 SQVTM, CDR2 ANQGSEA. The CDR3 region is CSVEVRPGQGNTGELFF. The DNA of the CDR3 is TGCAGCGTTGAAGTTCGCCCGGGACAGGGGAACACCGGGGAGCTGTTTTTT.

This clone was detected only once. V usage is TRBV28 and J usage is TRBJ2-7, with 7 bases lining up with TRBD1. This CDR3 region has 16 residues. The junction had 15 bases not matched to a gene; V was cut back by 10 bases and J by 0 bases. Germline V CDR1 and CDR2: MDHEN, SYDVKM. For the CDR3, the DNA is TGTGCCACCAACTATCCGACAGGGCCAAGCTCCTACGAGCAGTACTTC. This translates into CATNYPTGPSSYEQYF.

This clone was detected only once. The chain links TRBV29-1 to TRBJ2-2; D not certain. Germline V CDR1 and CDR2: SQVTM, ANQGSEA. Trimming stripped 4 bases from V and 4 bases from J, with 7 bases between. The CDR3 runs to 12 residues. CDR3 DNA sequence: TGCAGCGTTGTTGTTGGCACCGGGGAGCTGTTTTTT. Residues: CSVVVGTGELFF.

The sample holds one count of this clone. This chain connects TRBV11-3 to TRBJ2-7, with D perhaps TRBD1 (6 bases). The length of the CDR3 is 12 residues. The V end lost 1 base, the J end lost 6 bases, and 7 bases lay between the germline ends. The germline V gene encodes CDR1 SGHNT and CDR2 YENEEA. CDR3 DNA sequence: TGTGCCAGCAGCTTAGTCAGGGGCGAGCAGTACTTC. Encoded protein: CASSLVRGEQYF. The full variable domain, rest sourced from reference TRBV11-3 and TRBJ2-7, is EAGVVQSPRYKIIEKKQPVAFWCNPISGHNTLYWYLQNLGQGPELLIRYENEEAVDDSQLPKDRFSAERLKGVDSTLKIQPAELGDSAVYLCASSLVRGEQYFGPGTRLTVT.

V usage is TRBV7-1 and J usage is TRBJ2-1; D assignment may be TRBD1 or TRBD2 (5 bases each). TRBV7-1 is filed as an ORF, its function uncertain. V was shortened by 3 bases and J by 4 bases, with 13 bases between the two germline ends. This CDR3 is built from 15 residues. The CDR3 DNA reads TGTGCCAGCAGCTCTACGACGGGACCTTACAATGAGCAGTTCTTC. Encoded protein: CASSSTTGPYNEQFF.

This sequence joins TRBV6-5 and TRBJ2-7; the match to TRBD1 covers 7 bases. Per the germline V gene, CDR1 is MNHEY and CDR2 is SVGAGI. The CDR3 covers 15 residues. With 7 bases clipped from V and 0 bases from J, the junction kept 9 bases outside the gene matches. The CDR3 sequence is CASISAGTDSYEQYF. CDR3 DNA sequence: TGTGCCAGCATATCCGCCGGGACAGACTCCTACGAGCAGTACTTC.

This sequence joins TRBV11-2 and TRBJ2-5; no firm D call. Near its end, the DNA agrees better with TRBJ2-7, so the J call may be wrong. This CDR3 is 15 amino acids long. Per germline, CDR1 SGHAT and CDR2 FQNNGV. CDR3 residues: CASSAAAASSYEQYF. The DNA of the CDR3 is TGTGCCAGCAGCGCAGCAGCTGCCAGCTCCTACGAGCAGTACTTC.

The chain has TRBV27 and TRBJ2-1; D is perhaps TRBD2 (6 bases). This CDR3 has 14 amino acids. V was shortened by 2 bases and J by 4 bases, with 9 bases between the two germline ends. Germline V lookup: CDR1 MNHEY, CDR2 SMNVEV (reference sequence). In DNA, the CDR3 is TGTGCCAGCAGTTTAGGCGGGACTTACAATGAGCAGTTCTTC. This gives the protein CASSLGGTYNEQFF.

This clone was seen just once. The chain is built from TRBV7-9 and TRBJ2-1; 15 nucleotides align to TRBD2. The CDR3 sequence is 15 residues long. Trimming at V came to 5 bases and at J to 9 bases, leaving 5 bases not matched to a gene. Germline CDR1 and CDR2: SEHNR and FQNEAQ (reference sequence). The CDR3 DNA follows: TGTGCCAGCAGCAGGACTAGCGGGAGGGGAGGTGAGCAGTTCTTC. This translates into CASSRTSGRGGEQFF. The full variable domain, its missing parts supplied by reference TRBV7-9 and TRBJ2-1, is DTGVSQNPRHKITKRGQNVTFRCDPISEHNRLYWYRQTLGQGPEFLTYFQNEAQLEKSRLLSDRFSAERPKGSFSTLEIQRTEQGDSAMYLCASSRTSGRGGEQFFGPGTRLTVL.

The V gene is TRBV5-1, the J gene TRBJ2-7; D might be TRBD2 (5 bases). The CDR3 consists of 14 residues. Trimming took 0 bases from V and 4 from J, leaving 11 bases between them. Germline lookup yields CDR1 SGHRS and CDR2 YFSETQ. The CDR3 region is CASSLELAGYEQYF. The CDR3 DNA follows: TGCGCCAGCAGCTTGGAGCTAGCAGGATACGAGCAGTACTTC.

V gene TRBV6-5 combines with J gene TRBJ2-5, with 7 nucleotides matching TRBD1. V trimming: 6 bases; J trimming: 5 bases; junction bases outside the gene matches: 12. This CDR3 comprises 15 residues. Germline loops: CDR1 MNHEY, CDR2 SVGAGI. In DNA, the CDR3 is TGTGCCAGCAGAGACAGGGCGATGATCGAGGAGACCCAGTACTTC. It translates to CASRDRAMIEETQYF.